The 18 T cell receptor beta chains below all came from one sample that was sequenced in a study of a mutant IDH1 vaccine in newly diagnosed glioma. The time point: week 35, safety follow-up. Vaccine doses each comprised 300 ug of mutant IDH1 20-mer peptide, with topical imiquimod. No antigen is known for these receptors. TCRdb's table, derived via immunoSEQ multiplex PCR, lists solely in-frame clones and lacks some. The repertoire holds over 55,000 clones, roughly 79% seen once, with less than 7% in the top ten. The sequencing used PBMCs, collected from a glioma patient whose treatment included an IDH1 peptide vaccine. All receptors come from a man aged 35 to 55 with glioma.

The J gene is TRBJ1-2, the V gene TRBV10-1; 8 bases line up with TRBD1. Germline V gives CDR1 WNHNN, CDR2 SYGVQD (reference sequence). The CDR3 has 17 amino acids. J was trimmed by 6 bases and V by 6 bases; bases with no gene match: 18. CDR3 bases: TGCGCCAGCAGGGCGGGACAGGTCGAGGGACGTAAAAATGGCTACACCTTC. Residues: CASRAGQVEGRKNGYTF.

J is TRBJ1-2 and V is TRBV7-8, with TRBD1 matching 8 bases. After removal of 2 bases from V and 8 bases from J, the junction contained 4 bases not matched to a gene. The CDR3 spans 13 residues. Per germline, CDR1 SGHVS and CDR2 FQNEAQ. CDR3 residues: CASSLTDRVGYTF. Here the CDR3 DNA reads TGTGCCAGCAGCTTAACGGACAGGGTAGGCTACACCTTC.

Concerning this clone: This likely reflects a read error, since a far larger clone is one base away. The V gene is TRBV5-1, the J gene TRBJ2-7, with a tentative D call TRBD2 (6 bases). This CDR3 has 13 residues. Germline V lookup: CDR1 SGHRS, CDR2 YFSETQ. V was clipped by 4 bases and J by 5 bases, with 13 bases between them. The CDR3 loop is CASSPGVGDEQYF. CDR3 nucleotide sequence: TGCGCCAGCAGCCCGGGGGTCGGAGACGAGCAGTACTTC. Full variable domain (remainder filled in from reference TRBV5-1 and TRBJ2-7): KAGVTQTPRYLIKTRGQQVTLSCSPISGHRSVSWYQQTPGQGLQFLFEYFSETQRNKGNFPGRFSGRQFSNSRSEMNVSTLELGDSALYLCASSPGVGDEQYFGPGTRLTVT.

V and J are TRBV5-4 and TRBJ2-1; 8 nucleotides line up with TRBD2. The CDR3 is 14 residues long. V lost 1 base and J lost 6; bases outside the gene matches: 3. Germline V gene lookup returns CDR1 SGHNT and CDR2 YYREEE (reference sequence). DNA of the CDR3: TGTGCCAGCAGCTTGAGGACTAGCTCCAATGAGCAGTTCTTC. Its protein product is CASSLRTSSNEQFF. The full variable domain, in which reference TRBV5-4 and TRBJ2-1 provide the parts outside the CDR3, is ETGVTQSPTHLIKTRGQQVTLRCSSQSGHNTVSWYQQALGQGPQFIFQYYREEENGRGNFPPRFSGLQFPNYSSELNVNALELDDSALYLCASSLRTSSNEQFFGPGTRLTVL.

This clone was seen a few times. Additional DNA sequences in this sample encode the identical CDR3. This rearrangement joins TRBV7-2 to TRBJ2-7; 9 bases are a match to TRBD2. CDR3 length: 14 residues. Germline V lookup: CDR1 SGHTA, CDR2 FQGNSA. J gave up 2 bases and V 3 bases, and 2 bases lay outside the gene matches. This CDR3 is CASSLREGAYEQYF. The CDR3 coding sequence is TGTGCCAGCAGCTTGCGGGAGGGGGCCTACGAGCAGTACTTC.

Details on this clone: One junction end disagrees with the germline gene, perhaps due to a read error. As DNA, the CDR3 is TGTGCCTGGAGCCCCCTACCGGGACTAGCGGGGGAGGATTTT. This sequence encodes CAWSPLPGLAGEDF. The J gene is TRBJ2-3, the V gene TRBV30; 14 bases align to TRBD2. CDR1 and CDR2 from the germline V gene are GTSNPN and SVGIG (reference sequence). The CDR3 length is 14 residues. The whole variable domain, remainder taken from reference TRBV30 and TRBJ2-3, is SQTIHQWPATLVQPVGSPLSLECTVEGTSNPNLYWYRQAAGRGLQLLFYSVGIGQISSEVPQNLSASRPQDRQFILSSKKLLLSDSGFYLCAWSPLPGLAGEDFGPGTRLTVL.

The CDR3 nucleotides read TGTGCCAGCAGCTTAGGTCCCCTGATGGCCGGAGGAGTCGACGAGCAGTACTTC. This translates into CASSLGPLMAGGVDEQYF. V is TRBV7-2 and J is TRBJ2-7; possibly TRBD2 for D (5 bases). The CDR3 is 18 residues long. Trimming took off 1 base at V and 5 bases at J, with 24 bases between the two ends. Germline V gives CDR1 SGHTA, CDR2 FQGNSA.

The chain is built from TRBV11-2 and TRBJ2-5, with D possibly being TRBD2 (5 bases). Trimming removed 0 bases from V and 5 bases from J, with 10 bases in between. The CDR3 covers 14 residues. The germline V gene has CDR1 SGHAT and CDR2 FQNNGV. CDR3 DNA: TGTGCCAGCAGCTTAGATTCCCGAGGGGAGACCCAGTACTTC. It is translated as CASSLDSRGETQYF.

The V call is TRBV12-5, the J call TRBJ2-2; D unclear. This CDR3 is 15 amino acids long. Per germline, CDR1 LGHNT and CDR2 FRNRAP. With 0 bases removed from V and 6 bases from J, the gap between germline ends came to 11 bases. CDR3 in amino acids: CASGLVPSPPGELFF. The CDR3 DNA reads TGTGCTAGTGGTTTGGTACCCAGCCCCCCCGGGGAGCTGTTTTTT.

The CDR3 region is CASSLHGGNTGELFF. For the CDR3, the DNA is TGTGCCAGCAGCTTACACGGGGGGAACACCGGGGAGCTGTTTTTT. The V and J genes are TRBV13 and TRBJ2-2; TRBD2 is a possible D gene (6 bases). The CDR3 runs 15 residues. Germline V lookup: CDR1 PRHDT, CDR2 FYEKMQ (reference sequence). Trimming pared 2 bases from V and 1 base from J, leaving 8 bases between.

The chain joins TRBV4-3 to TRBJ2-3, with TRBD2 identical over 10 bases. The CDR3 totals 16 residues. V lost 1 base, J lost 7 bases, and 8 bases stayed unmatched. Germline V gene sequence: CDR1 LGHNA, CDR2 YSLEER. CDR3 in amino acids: CASSQVGSGGAYTQYF. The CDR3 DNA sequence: TGCGCCAGCAGCCAAGTTGGGAGCGGGGGGGCCTATACGCAGTATTTT.

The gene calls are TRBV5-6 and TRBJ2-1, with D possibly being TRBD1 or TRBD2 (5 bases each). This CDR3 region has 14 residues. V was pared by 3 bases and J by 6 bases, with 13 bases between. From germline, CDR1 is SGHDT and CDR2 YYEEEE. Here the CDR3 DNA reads TGTGCCAGCAGCTCTCCCTTGGGGGTCAATGAGCAGTTCTTC. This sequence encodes CASSSPLGVNEQFF.

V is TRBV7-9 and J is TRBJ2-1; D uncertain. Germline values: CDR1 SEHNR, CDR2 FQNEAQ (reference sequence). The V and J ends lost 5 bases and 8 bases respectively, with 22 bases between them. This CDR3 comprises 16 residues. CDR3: CASSPASTPSGHEQFF. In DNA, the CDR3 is TGTGCCAGCAGCCCCGCTTCGACCCCATCAGGCCATGAGCAGTTCTTC.

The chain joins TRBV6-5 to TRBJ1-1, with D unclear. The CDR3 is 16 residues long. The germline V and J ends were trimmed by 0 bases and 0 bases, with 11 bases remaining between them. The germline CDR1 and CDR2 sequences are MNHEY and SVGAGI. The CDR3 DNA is TGTGCCAGCAGTTACTCGAGACACAAAGTGAACACTGAAGCTTTCTTT. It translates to CASSYSRHKVNTEAFF.

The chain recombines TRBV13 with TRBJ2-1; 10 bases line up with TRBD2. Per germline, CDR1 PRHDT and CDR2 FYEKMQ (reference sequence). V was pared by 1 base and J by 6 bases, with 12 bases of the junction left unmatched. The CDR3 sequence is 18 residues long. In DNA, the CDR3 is TGTGCCAGCAGCTTAGTACGGGGATCGGGACTAGCGTTCAATGAGCAGTTCTTC. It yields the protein CASSLVRGSGLAFNEQFF.

CDR3 in DNA: TGTGCCAGCAGCTTAGTTGCAGATACGCAGTATTTT. Its translation is CASSLVADTQYF. This chain joins TRBV7-8 and TRBJ2-3; D remains unclear. Germline V gene lookup returns CDR1 SGHVS and CDR2 FQNEAQ. Between the trimmed V and J ends, which lost 1 base and 4 bases, there was a span of 3 bases. CDR3 length equals 12 residues.

The CDR3 DNA sequence: TGTGCCACTTATGGGGTGGATAGCTACGAGCAGTACTTC. This gives the protein CATYGVDSYEQYF. The chain has TRBV6-5 and TRBJ2-7; no clear D. This CDR3 spans 13 amino acids. Germline CDR1 and CDR2: MNHEY and SVGAGI. Trimming shortened V by 10 bases and J by 3 bases, and 16 bases separated the two germline ends.

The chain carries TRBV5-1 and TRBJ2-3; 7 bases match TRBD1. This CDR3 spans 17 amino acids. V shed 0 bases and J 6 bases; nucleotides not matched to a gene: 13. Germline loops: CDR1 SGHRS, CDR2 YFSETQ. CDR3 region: CASSLGDRAFTWDTQYF. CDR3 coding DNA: TGCGCCAGCAGCTTGGGAGACAGGGCCTTTACCTGGGATACGCAGTATTTT.